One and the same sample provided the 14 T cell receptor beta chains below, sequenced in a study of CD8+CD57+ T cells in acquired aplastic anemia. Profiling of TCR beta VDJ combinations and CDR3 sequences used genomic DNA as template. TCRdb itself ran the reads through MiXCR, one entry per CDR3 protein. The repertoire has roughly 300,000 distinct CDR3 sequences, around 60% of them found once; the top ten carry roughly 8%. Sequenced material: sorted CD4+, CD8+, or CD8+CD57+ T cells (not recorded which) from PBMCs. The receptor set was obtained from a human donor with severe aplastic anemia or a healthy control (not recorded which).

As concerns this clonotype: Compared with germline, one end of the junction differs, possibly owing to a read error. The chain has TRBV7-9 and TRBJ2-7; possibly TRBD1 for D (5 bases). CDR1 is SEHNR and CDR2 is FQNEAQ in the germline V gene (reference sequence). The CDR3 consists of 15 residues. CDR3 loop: CASSHLDRSSYEQYF. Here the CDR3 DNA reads TGCGCCAGCAGCCACCTCGACAGAAGCTCCTACGAGCAGTACTTC.

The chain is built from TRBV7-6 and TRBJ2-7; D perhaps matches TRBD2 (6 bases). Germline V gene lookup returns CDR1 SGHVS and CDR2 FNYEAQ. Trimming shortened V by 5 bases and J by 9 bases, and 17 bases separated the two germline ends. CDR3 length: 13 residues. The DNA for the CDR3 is TGTGCCAGCAGCCCTGGGACTTGGGACGGGCAGTACTTC. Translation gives CASSPGTWDGQYF.

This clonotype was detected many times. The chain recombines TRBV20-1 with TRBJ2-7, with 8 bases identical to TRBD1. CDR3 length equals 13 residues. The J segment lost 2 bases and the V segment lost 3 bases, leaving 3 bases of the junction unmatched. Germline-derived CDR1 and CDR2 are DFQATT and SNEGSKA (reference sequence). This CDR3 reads CSASGQGTYEQYF. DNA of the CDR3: TGCAGTGCTAGTGGACAGGGCACCTACGAGCAGTACTTC.

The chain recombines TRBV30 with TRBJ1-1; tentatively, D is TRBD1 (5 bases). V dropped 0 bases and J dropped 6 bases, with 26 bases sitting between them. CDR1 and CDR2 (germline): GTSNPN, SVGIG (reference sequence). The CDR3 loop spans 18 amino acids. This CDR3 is CAWSVLGAQGPARAEAFF. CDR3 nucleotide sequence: TGTGCCTGGAGTGTACTCGGAGCTCAGGGTCCGGCGAGGGCTGAAGCTTTCTTT.

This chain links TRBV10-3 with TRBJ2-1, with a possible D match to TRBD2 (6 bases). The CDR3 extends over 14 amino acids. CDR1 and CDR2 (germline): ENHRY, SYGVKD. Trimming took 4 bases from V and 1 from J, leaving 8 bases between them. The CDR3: CAISAGGSYNEQFF. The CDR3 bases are TGTGCCATCAGTGCCGGGGGTTCCTACAATGAGCAGTTCTTC.

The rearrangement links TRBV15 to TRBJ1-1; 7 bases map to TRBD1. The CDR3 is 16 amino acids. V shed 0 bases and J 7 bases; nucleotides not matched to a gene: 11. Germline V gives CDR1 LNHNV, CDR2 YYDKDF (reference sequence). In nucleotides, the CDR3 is TGTGCCACCAGCAGAGATCTTGGGGTGGACAGGATTGAAGCTTTCTTT. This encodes CATSRDLGVDRIEAFF. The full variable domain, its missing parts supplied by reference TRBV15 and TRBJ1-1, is DAMVIQNPRYQVTQFGKPVTLSCSQTLNHNVMYWYQQKSSQAPKLLFHYYDKDFNNEADTPDNFQSRRPNTSFCFLDIRSPGLGDTAMYLCATSRDLGVDRIEAFFGQGTRLTVV.

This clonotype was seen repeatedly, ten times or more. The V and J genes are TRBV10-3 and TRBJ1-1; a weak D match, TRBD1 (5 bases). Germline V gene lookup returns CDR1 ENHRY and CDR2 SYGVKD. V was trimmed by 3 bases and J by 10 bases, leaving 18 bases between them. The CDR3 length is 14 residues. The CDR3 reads CAISEGQGESGAFF. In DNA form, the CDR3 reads TGTGCCATCAGTGAAGGGCAGGGAGAATCGGGAGCTTTCTTT.

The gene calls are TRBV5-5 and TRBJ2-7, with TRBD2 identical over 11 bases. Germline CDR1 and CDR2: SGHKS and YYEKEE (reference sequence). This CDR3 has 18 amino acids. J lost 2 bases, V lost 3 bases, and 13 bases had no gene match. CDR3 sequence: CASSSGLAVFDRAYEQYF. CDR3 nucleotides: TGTGCCAGCAGCTCGGGACTAGCGGTATTCGACCGCGCCTACGAGCAGTACTTC.

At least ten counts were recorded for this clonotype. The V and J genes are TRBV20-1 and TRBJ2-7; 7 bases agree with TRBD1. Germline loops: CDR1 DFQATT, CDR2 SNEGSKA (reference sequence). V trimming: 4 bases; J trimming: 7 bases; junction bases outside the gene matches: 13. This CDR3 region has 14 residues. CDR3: CSANFPGGLREQYF. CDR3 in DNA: TGCAGTGCTAACTTCCCAGGGGGTCTTCGGGAGCAGTACTTC.

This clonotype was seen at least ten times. CDR3 sequence: CASSLGRTTDTQYF. The CDR3 bases are TGTGCCAGCAGTTTGGGGCGGACCACAGATACGCAGTATTTT. The V call is TRBV12-3 or TRBV12-4, the J call TRBJ2-3, with D perhaps TRBD1 (5 bases). The V end lost 3 bases, the J end lost 2 bases, and 9 bases lay between the germline ends. The CDR3 length is 14 residues.

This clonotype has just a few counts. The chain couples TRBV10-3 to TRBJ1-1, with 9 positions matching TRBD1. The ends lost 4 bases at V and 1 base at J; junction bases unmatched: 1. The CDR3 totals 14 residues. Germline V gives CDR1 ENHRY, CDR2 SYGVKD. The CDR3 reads CAISGGQGNTEAFF. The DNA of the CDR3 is TGTGCCATCAGTGGGGGACAGGGGAACACTGAAGCTTTCTTT.

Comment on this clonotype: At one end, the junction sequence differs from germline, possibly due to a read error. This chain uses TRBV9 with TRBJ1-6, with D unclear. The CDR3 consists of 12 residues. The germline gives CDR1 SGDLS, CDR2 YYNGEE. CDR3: CASSVLNSPLHF. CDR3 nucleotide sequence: TGTGCCAGCAGCGTACTTAATTCACCCCTTCACTTT.

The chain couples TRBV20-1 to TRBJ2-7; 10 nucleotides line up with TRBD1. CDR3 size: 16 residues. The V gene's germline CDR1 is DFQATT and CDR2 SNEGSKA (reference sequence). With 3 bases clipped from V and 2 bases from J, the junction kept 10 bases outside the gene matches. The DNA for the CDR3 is TGCAGTGCTAGCCTGACAGGGGGCGGTTCTGCCTACGAGCAGTACTTC. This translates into CSASLTGGGSAYEQYF.

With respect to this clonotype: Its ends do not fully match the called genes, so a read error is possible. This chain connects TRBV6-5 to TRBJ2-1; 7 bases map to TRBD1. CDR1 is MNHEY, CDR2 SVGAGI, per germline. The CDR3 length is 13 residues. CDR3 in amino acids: CANGRDSYNEQLF. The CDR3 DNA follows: TGTGCCAACGGAAGGGACAGCTACAATGAGCAGCTCTTC.